This T cell receptor (beta chain) was captured by sequencing in a study of T cell changes during pregnancy in multiple sclerosis. Turning to this clone: An end of the junction differs from the germline gene, which may be a read error.

Method: immunoSEQ multiplex PCR; TCRdb's copy keeps in-frame clones and lacks some. The profile shows more than 25,000 clones, about 92% of them singletons. The germline V gene has CDR1 SSHAT and CDR2 FNYEAQ (reference sequence). CDR3 length: 16 amino acids. The TCR comes from a female donor in good health, enrolled as a control in a pregnancy study. V gene TRBV7-7 combines with J gene TRBJ2-1, with 8 bases identical to TRBD1. The sequencing used peripheral blood, collected in the first trimester of pregnancy. The CDR3 nucleotides are TGTGCTAGCAGCTTAGAGAACAGGGGGAATGTAAATGAGCAGTTCTTC. Protein sequence: CASSLENRGNVNEQFF. The full variable domain, its missing parts supplied by reference TRBV7-7 and TRBJ2-1, is GAGVSQSPRYKVTKRGQDVTLRCDPISSHATLYWYQQALGQGPEFLTYFNYEAQPDKSGLPSDRFSAERPEGSISTLTIQRTEQRDSAMYRCASSLENRGNVNEQFFGPGTRLTVL.